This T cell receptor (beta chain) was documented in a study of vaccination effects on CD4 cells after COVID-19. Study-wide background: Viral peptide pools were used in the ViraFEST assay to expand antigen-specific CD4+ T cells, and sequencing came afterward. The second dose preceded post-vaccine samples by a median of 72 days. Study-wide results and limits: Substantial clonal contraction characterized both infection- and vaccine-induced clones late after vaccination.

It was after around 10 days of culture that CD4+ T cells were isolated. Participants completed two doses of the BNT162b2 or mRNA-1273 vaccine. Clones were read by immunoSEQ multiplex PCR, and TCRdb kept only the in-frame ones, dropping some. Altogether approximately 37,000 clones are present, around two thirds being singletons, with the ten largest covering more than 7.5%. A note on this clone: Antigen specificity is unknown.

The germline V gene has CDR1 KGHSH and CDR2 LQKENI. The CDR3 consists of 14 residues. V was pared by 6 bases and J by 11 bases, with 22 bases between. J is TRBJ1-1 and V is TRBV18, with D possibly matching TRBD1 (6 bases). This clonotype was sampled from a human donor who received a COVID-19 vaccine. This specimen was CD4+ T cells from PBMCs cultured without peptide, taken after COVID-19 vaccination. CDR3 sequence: CASSPPGYRELAFF. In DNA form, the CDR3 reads TGTGCCAGCTCCCCTCCCGGGTACAGGGAATTGGCTTTCTTT.